The clone carrying this T cell receptor (beta chain) showed up many times. This record belongs to a study of T cells in Graves' hyperthyroidism and ophthalmopathy. Amplified TCR beta CDR3 regions came from RNA transcripts. The HTBI primer set drove a first-round RT-PCR of the TCR CDR3. TCRdb reprocessed the multiplex PCR reads via MiXCR and lists one record per CDR3 protein. This sample has a few hundred thousand distinct CDR3 sequences; around 14% occur once, and the top ten carry approximately 14%. V lost 2 bases, J lost 12 bases, and 14 bases stayed unmatched. In germline, CDR1 is SGDLS, CDR2 YYNGEE. This CDR3 has 15 residues.

The origin of this receptor is a woman younger than 30 with Graves' hyperthyroidism. The chain combines TRBV9 with TRBJ2-1; the match to TRBD2 covers 7 bases. Sequencing was performed on blood. The DNA of the CDR3 is TGTGCCAGCAGCGTTGAACTAGCGAGGGCAGGAGGGCAGTTCTTC. This encodes CASSVELARAGGQFF.